Presented here are 24 T cell receptor beta chains from one specimen sequenced in a study of cytomegalovirus exposure and HLA in healthy donors (dated by TCRdb to between 2016 and 2019). The method was the immunoSEQ multiplex PCR assay. For the multiplex PCR, a mixture combining 60 forward primers for TCR Vbeta segments and 13 reverse primers for TCR Jbeta segments was used. TCRdb took this table from immuneACCESS and kept in-frame rearrangements with V and J called. Such tables lack part of the clones; where checked against another copy, unresolved V genes explain under half of the gap, and the rest is unexplained. The sample table contains under 200,000 clones; only one count was recorded for around four fifths of them. Roughly 1.4% of the sample is held by the ten biggest clonotypes. The sequenced material came from PBMCs. Receptors originate from a young woman in good health and CMV-seronegative.

The gene calls are TRBV28 and TRBJ2-5; 8 bases align to TRBD2. The assigned J gene may be wrong: the sequence end matches TRBJ2-7 better. This CDR3 is 15 amino acids long. CDR1 and CDR2 (germline): MDHEN, SYDVKM. The CDR3 nucleotides are TGTGCCAGCAGTGTTTATAGCGGGGCCCGCTACGAGCAGTACTTC. This sequence encodes CASSVYSGARYEQYF.

The rearrangement joins TRBV25-1 to TRBJ1-3, with 9 bases lining up with TRBD1. Germline trimming cut 5 bases from V and 0 bases from J; bases unmatched to any gene: 8. The CDR3 has 17 amino acids. Germline lookup yields CDR1 MGHDK and CDR2 SYGVNS. CDR3: CASSHRDRAHSGNTIYF. DNA of the CDR3: TGTGCCAGCAGTCATCGGGACAGGGCACACTCTGGAAACACCATATATTTT.

This chain connects TRBV7-2 to TRBJ1-2, with TRBD1 identical over 7 bases. V gave up 2 bases and J gave up 4 bases; unmatched junction bases: 4. Per germline, CDR1 SGHTA and CDR2 FQGNSA. The CDR3 runs to 14 residues. Written as DNA, the CDR3 is TGTGCCAGCAGCTTAAGAGGGGGCGGCTATGGCTACACCTTC. Protein sequence: CASSLRGGGYGYTF.

With regard to this clone: One end of the junction does not line up with germline, which may come from a read error. The same CDR3 also results from other DNA sequences found in this sample. The rearrangement uses TRBV2 and TRBJ1-2; 12 bases are a match to TRBD1. Germline V lookup: CDR1 SNHLY, CDR2 FYNNEI. The CDR3 consists of 14 residues. The CDR3 loop is CASTQKGQGARYTF. The DNA of the CDR3 is TGCGCCAGCACTCAGAAGGGACAGGGGGCCCGGTACACCTTC.

The chain is built from TRBV2 and TRBJ2-3; 12 bases are shared with TRBD2. Germline CDR1 reads SNHLY; CDR2 reads FYNNEI. V was clipped by 6 bases and J by 0 bases; unmatched bases: 1. The CDR3 spans 15 residues. The CDR3 reads CASSLAGGSTDTQYF. The CDR3, as DNA: TGTGCCAGCAGCCTAGCGGGGGGGAGCACAGATACGCAGTATTTT.

This sequence joins TRBV6-1 and TRBJ2-1; D is possibly TRBD2 (6 bases). The germline V and J ends were trimmed by 10 bases and 3 bases, with 16 bases remaining between them. The germline gives CDR1 MNHNS, CDR2 SASEGT. The CDR3 is made up of 14 amino acids. The CDR3: CATPVGGNYNEQFF. CDR3 DNA: TGTGCCACCCCGGTCGGCGGGAACTACAATGAGCAGTTCTTC.

The chain couples TRBV29-1 to TRBJ2-5; 7 nucleotides agree with TRBD1. The J call may be wrong; the DNA end is better matched by TRBJ2-7. In germline, CDR1 is SQVTM, CDR2 ANQGSEA. This CDR3 region has 14 residues. CDR3 bases: TGCAGCGTTGACCTGACAGGGAGCACCTACGAGCAGTACTTC. This codes for CSVDLTGSTYEQYF.

This clone was observed a handful of times. The chain employs TRBV6-1 and TRBJ1-5, with D unresolved. In germline, CDR1 is MNHNS, CDR2 SASEGT. V lost 0 bases and J 5 bases, leaving 14 bases between the germline ends. The CDR3 covers 16 residues. The CDR3 DNA follows: TGTGCCAGCAGTGAAGCTGCGTCATTTCCCTATCAGCCCCAGCATTTT. Protein sequence: CASSEAASFPYQPQHF.

This clone showed up just once. The rearrangement links TRBV7-2 to TRBJ1-2; 9 positions match TRBD1. V gave up 3 bases and J gave up 4 bases; unmatched junction bases: 3. Looked up from germline, CDR1 is SGHTA and CDR2 is FQGNSA. This CDR3 contains 14 residues. CDR3 DNA sequence: TGTGCCAGCAGCTTCGGGACAGGGCCCTATGGCTACACCTTC. Translation: CASSFGTGPYGYTF. Full variable domain (missing parts from reference TRBV7-2 and TRBJ1-2): GAGVSQSPSNKVTEKGKDVELRCDPISGHTALYWYRQSLGQGLEFLIYFQGNSAPDKSGLPSDRFSAERTGGSVSTLTIQRTQQEDSAVYLCASSFGTGPYGYTFGSGTRLTVV.

The chain employs TRBV16 and TRBJ1-5; D is unresolved. CDR3 length equals 15 residues. V was cut by 0 bases and J by 0 bases, with 6 bases left in between. Per the germline V gene, CDR1 is KGHSY and CDR2 is FQNENV. CDR3 nucleotides: TGTGCCAGCAGCCAATCGGGCCTTAGCAATCAGCCCCAGCATTTT. This gives the protein CASSQSGLSNQPQHF.

The rearrangement links TRBV28 to TRBJ1-5; perhaps TRBD1 as D (6 bases). The V and J ends lost 7 bases and 6 bases respectively, with 16 bases between them. Germline V gene sequence: CDR1 MDHEN, CDR2 SYDVKM. This CDR3 region has 14 residues. CDR3: CASNIWGQGQPQHF. For the CDR3, the DNA is TGTGCCAGCAATATTTGGGGGCAGGGTCAGCCCCAGCATTTT.

The table lists this clone with a count of one. The CDR3 DNA reads TGTGCCACCAGCAGAGATGGGGGGTGGACTGAAGCTTTCTTT. It encodes CATSRDGGWTEAFF. The chain is built from TRBV15 and TRBJ1-1, with a tentative D call TRBD1 (5 bases). CDR1 LNHNV and CDR2 YYDKDF come from the germline V gene (reference sequence). The CDR3 covers 14 residues. With 0 bases removed from V and 5 bases from J, the gap between germline ends came to 10 bases.

The V call is TRBV5-1, the J call TRBJ2-5, with D tentatively TRBD2 (7 bases). Germline CDR1 reads SGHRS; CDR2 reads YFSETQ. V lost 0 bases and J 1 base, leaving 10 bases between the germline ends. This CDR3 region has 15 residues. The CDR3: CASSLGGGPQETQYF. The CDR3 DNA reads TGCGCCAGCAGCTTGGGGGGGGGCCCCCAAGAGACCCAGTACTTC.

The V and J genes are TRBV5-1 and TRBJ2-2; 7 nucleotides agree with TRBD1. Germline lookup yields CDR1 SGHRS and CDR2 YFSETQ. CDR3 length equals 14 residues. V shed 3 bases and J 1 base; nucleotides not matched to a gene: 0. CDR3 nucleotides: TGCGCCAGCAGCTGGACAGGGAACACCGGGGAGCTGTTTTTT. It translates to CASSWTGNTGELFF.

V and J are TRBV5-4 and TRBJ2-2, with D tentatively TRBD2 (6 bases). This CDR3 is 14 amino acids long. Germline assignment: CDR1 SGHNT and CDR2 YYREEE (reference sequence). V lost 7 bases, J lost 3 bases, and 13 bases lay in between. CDR3 sequence reads: CASRRGWDTGELFF. The CDR3 region has the DNA TGTGCCAGCCGGAGGGGATGGGACACCGGGGAGCTGTTTTTT.

This chain connects TRBV10-3 to TRBJ1-2, with 9 bases lining up with TRBD1. Germline-derived CDR1 and CDR2 are ENHRY and SYGVKD. CDR3 size: 16 residues. The V gene end was trimmed by 3 bases and the J gene end by 1 base; junction bases not matched to a gene: 6. CDR3 sequence (DNA): TGTGCCATCAGTGACCAACGACAGGGGGGTAACTATGGCTACACCTTC. Its translation: CAISDQRQGGNYGYTF.

V gene TRBV19 combines with J gene TRBJ1-1; D is perhaps TRBD1 (5 bases). The CDR3 has 13 amino acids. Germline V CDR1 and CDR2: LNHDA, SQIVND (reference sequence). V gave up 2 bases and J gave up 7 bases, with 11 bases separating them. The CDR3 DNA sequence: TGTGCCAGTAGTATAAAGGCAGGGCTTGAAGCTTTCTTT. Amino acid sequence: CASSIKAGLEAFF. Using reference TRBV19 and TRBJ1-1 for the parts outside the CDR3, the full variable domain is DGGITQSPKYLFRKEGQNVTLSCEQNLNHDAMYWYRQDPGQGLRLIYYSQIVNDFQKGDIAEGYSVSREKKESFPLTVTSAQKNPTAFYLCASSIKAGLEAFFGQGTRLTVV.

The CDR3 region has the DNA TGTGCCAGCTCCCGGTCGGGGAATGGAAACACCATATATTTT. It encodes CASSRSGNGNTIYF. This chain connects TRBV7-2 to TRBJ1-3, with D unresolved. Germline V gives CDR1 SGHTA, CDR2 FQGNSA. This CDR3 has 14 residues. The V gene lost 8 bases and the J gene lost 3 bases, with 14 bases spanning the gap.

This clone was seen only a few times. The chain employs TRBV5-6 and TRBJ1-2; D remains ambiguous. The germline V gene encodes CDR1 SGHDT and CDR2 YYEEEE. V dropped 1 base and J dropped 4 bases, with 8 bases sitting between them. The CDR3 consists of 13 residues. The CDR3 here is CASSLTGSYGYTF. Here the CDR3 DNA reads TGTGCCAGCAGCTTGACCGGTTCCTATGGCTACACCTTC.

The rearrangement links TRBV19 to TRBJ1-4; TRBD1 might be the D (6 bases). The V gene's germline CDR1 is LNHDA and CDR2 SQIVND (reference sequence). The CDR3 runs 15 residues. Deletions cut 5 bases from V and 5 bases from J, with 15 bases between. The DNA for the CDR3 is TGTGCCAGTAGTCCCCGGGACAAGTGGAATGAAAAACTGTTTTTT. Protein sequence: CASSPRDKWNEKLFF.

The CDR3 coding sequence is TGTGCCAGCAGGGGGACACCCGGCGACACCGGGGAGCTGTTTTTT. It translates to CASRGTPGDTGELFF. The chain links TRBV2 to TRBJ2-2; D is possibly TRBD1 (6 bases). Germline V gives CDR1 SNHLY, CDR2 FYNNEI. V lost 6 bases to trimming and J lost 3 bases, with 14 bases between them. The CDR3 runs to 15 residues.

J is TRBJ1-3 and V is TRBV14, with TRBD1 as a possible D gene (6 bases). The CDR3 runs 15 residues. In germline, CDR1 is SGHDN, CDR2 FVKESK. The V end lost 5 bases, the J end lost 0 bases, and 11 bases lay between the germline ends. The chain's CDR3 is CASSSQGGSGNTIYF. In nucleotides, the CDR3 is TGTGCCAGCAGCTCGCAAGGGGGCTCTGGAAACACCATATATTTT.

This clone has only a few counts. This chain connects TRBV19 to TRBJ1-6, with unresolved D. The germline gives CDR1 LNHDA, CDR2 SQIVND (reference sequence). The CDR3 loop spans 16 amino acids. The V end was cut by 3 bases, the J end by 8 bases, with 17 bases between. The CDR3 protein is CASSMGLTWMDSPLHF. The CDR3 DNA sequence: TGTGCCAGTAGTATGGGCCTGACATGGATGGATTCACCCCTCCACTTT.

A few counts support this clone. This chain connects TRBV6-5 to TRBJ2-7, with a possible D match to TRBD1 (6 bases). Germline CDR1 and CDR2: MNHEY and SVGAGI. V was pared by 4 bases and J by 3 bases, with 13 bases between. CDR3 length equals 14 residues. The CDR3 coding sequence is TGTGCCAGCAGTTCCGGACAGTTCTACTACGAGCAGTACTTC. Its protein product is CASSSGQFYYEQYF.